This T cell receptor (beta chain) was profiled in a study of CXCR3-negative and CXCR3-positive naive CD8 T cells. Study-wide results and limits: CXCR3-expressing naive cells carried TRB CDR3s more hydrophobic than those of CXCR3-negative naive cells. Partially decreased CXCR3 expression was recorded after cryopreservation, and fresh PBMCs were used in most assays.

This CDR3 has 13 residues. CDR1 is MRHNA and CDR2 is SNTAGT in the germline V gene. With respect to this clonotype: Its specificity is unknown.

The method, 5' RACE with UMI labels, was used to prepare the TRB cDNA libraries. TCRdb re-called the 5' RACE reads; every CDR3 protein appears as one record, without DNA. The table for this sample gives 130,000 to 150,000 distinct CDR3 sequences. The specimen sequenced was naive CXCR3+ CD8+ T cells from blood. Subset denoted: CD45RO-CCR7+CD27+CD95- naive CD8+ T cells expressing CXCR3 (TNR3+). The clonotype originates from a human donor in good health. Some clones in this sample may be carry-over from other donors' samples. The chain joins TRBV6-4 to TRBJ2-1. The CDR3: CANSDGPYNEQFF.